This TCR beta chain is drawn from a study of T cells in Graves' hyperthyroidism and ophthalmopathy. Graves' hyperthyroidism without ophthalmopathy progression within 18 months was termed stable. On the basis of clinical symptoms, serum thyroxine and TRAb, thyroid ultrasound and orbital computed tomography, diagnoses were made. CDR1 is MGHRA, CDR2 YSYEKL, per germline. The CDR3 consists of 16 residues. Trimming removed 0 bases from V and 7 bases from J, with 16 bases in between. Amplification of TCR beta CDR3 regions used RNA as the template. A first-round RT-PCR of the TCR CDR3 used the HTBI primer set. TCRdb analysed the multiplex PCR reads with MiXCR anew, one entry per CDR3 protein. The data hold roughly 380,000 distinct CDR3 sequences, with approximately 13% observed a single time. In this sample, this clonotype turned up many times.

V gene TRBV4-1 combines with J gene TRBJ1-5, with a possible D match to TRBD1 (5 bases). Sequencing was performed on blood. The clonotype was recovered from a woman between 18 and 29 years old with Graves' hyperthyroidism. DNA of the CDR3: TGCGCCAGCAGCCAAGATACGGGGGAGGGCAGGCAGCCCCAGCATTTT. Its translation: CASSQDTGEGRQPQHF.